This T cell receptor beta chain was sequenced for a study of human T cells and chemical hapten exposure (dated by TCRdb to about 2021). Turning to the overall study: For sensitization, 2% DPC in acetone was applied to a roughly 2 cm by roughly 2 cm area of upper inner arm skin. Throughout the roughly 24-week study period, patients were also given weekly therapeutic DPC doses on the scalp. Patch testing was performed on the upper back with Finn chambers containing 0.01% DPC, and the patch tests were scored after 6 days according to International Contact Dermatitis Research Group standards. The patient cohort, mostly female, included alopecia areata with under or over 50% scalp involvement, alopecia totalis and alopecia universalis. Libraries were pooled for sequencing, and per-sample TCR yields varied mainly because of small differences in library volumes within the pool. Peripheral blood TCR repertoire changes were tracked in vivo in alopecia patients during primary and secondary sensitization to the hapten diphenylcyclopropenone (DPC). Patient blood was sampled pre-sensitization (week 0) and at 2, 6 and about 24 weeks after DPC sensitization. For TCR sequencing, blood came from over 25 alopecia patients at anywhere from one to four time points (pre-sensitization, 2, 6 and 24 weeks).

This clonotype was observed at least ten times. Its recognized antigen is unknown. Base qualities are missing; no much larger clone stands one base away. Findings and caveats that apply to the study as a whole: Repeated subsampling changed both the strength of the expansion versus patch-test correlation and the threshold at which that correlation became significant. Patch test score was positively correlated with the number of PT1 expanded TCRs, with significance at thresholds 8, 16 and 32 but not at 4. Alopecia, a presumed autoimmune disease, was present in all patients, so the immune response of the patients might differ from that of healthy individuals. Compared with pre-sensitization or healthy control sets, expanded TCRs formed significantly more large CDR3 similarity clusters, which is consistent with antigen-driven responses. DPC sensitization did not change how many TCRs were above 1 in 1000 frequency, and no evidence was found of alterations in global repertoire structure.

The sample's time point label, in plain terms: patch test 2, 6 weeks after DPC sensitization. According to the study, the label for this sample's treatment or condition signals: therapeutic diphenylcyclopropenone sensitization with weekly scalp DPC. At every patch-test visit, the blood draw took place before the patch test was put on. Eligible patients were aged 18 to 70, diagnosed with alopecia, deemed suitable for DPC therapy, and excluded if pregnant. Unfractionated whole blood was collected in Tempus Blood RNA tubes, and total RNA was extracted from that blood. Preparation of the library involved RACE. For sequencing, a NextSeq 500 was employed. During library preparation, unique molecular identifiers were attached to individual cDNA molecules so that TCRs could be counted in a quantitative, reproducible way. For every blood RNA sample, sequencing covered both the TCR alpha and TCR beta chains. Regarding the original processing steps: The median number of TCRs per sample was 95,638, ranging from 23,224 to 690,600. The Decombinator software suite was used to annotate V, J and CDR3 in the TCR reads. For the PS versus PT1 abundance plots, all samples were subsampled to the same number of TCRs (28,000). TCRs were defined as expanded if absent before sensitization and observed at least eight times at the 2-week time point. The public reads were reprocessed in TCRdb via fastp at Q25 and MiXCR, keeping in-frame beta chains. Every CDR3 protein is listed once, alongside the most common genes and DNA of its rows. TCRdb, rather than the study authors, made the V and J calls. This sample holds about 84,000 distinct CDR3 sequences; 8% to 13% were observed only once. The biggest ten clones account for about 5% of the sample.

The material was whole blood, obtained in connection with sensitization to the hapten diphenylcyclopropenone (DPC). The sequence was obtained from a woman aged 45-65 years with alopecia areata. Some clones in this sample may be carry-over from other donors' samples.

The DNA sequence is given as TGTGCCAGCAGCCAAGCTACTCCCGGACTAGCGGGAGCACGGAGCGACAATGAGCAGTTCTTC. The encoded protein is CASSQATPGLAGARSDNEQFF. This receptor chain uses TRBV3-1 and TRBJ2-1; 13 bases in between match TRBD2. According to the germline V gene (reference sequence), CDR1 reads LGHDT and CDR2 reads YNNKEL. The CDR3 contains 21 residues, cysteine and phenylalanine counted. Only CDR3 DNA is held: 63 bases, read in frame from base 1. V ends up 1 base short and J 5 bases short, with an unmatched junction base count of 17.